The clone carrying this T cell receptor beta chain appeared a few times. Its target is not known. The ends were cut back, 5 bases at V and 5 bases at J, with 12 bases in the middle. The germline gives CDR1 MNHEY, CDR2 SMNVEV (reference sequence). The CDR3 consists of 14 residues. These data come from a study of early T cells in non-severe SARS-CoV-2 infection. About the study: Unpaired chains resulted from sequencing bulk RNA of unsorted whole blood. Overall study results and limits: Matches to VDJdb favored anti-spike CD8 responses and missed private and CD4 specificities.

Each single cDNA molecule received a unique molecular identifier. TCRdb re-called the 5' RACE reads with MiXCR, one entry per CDR3 protein. This sample has approximately 70,000 distinct CDR3 sequences, with roughly 12% found just once. The V call is TRBV27, the J call TRBJ1-4, with TRBD1 as a possible D gene (5 bases). The sequences come from whole blood, collected at baseline. The receptor was derived from an adult who was a healthcare worker with PCR-confirmed SARS-CoV-2 infection or an uninfected control (not recorded which). The donor label of this sample is uncertain. CDR3 in DNA: TGTGCCAGCAGTAGACAGTCTTCAAATGAAAAACTGTTTTTT. Its translation is CASSRQSSNEKLFF.